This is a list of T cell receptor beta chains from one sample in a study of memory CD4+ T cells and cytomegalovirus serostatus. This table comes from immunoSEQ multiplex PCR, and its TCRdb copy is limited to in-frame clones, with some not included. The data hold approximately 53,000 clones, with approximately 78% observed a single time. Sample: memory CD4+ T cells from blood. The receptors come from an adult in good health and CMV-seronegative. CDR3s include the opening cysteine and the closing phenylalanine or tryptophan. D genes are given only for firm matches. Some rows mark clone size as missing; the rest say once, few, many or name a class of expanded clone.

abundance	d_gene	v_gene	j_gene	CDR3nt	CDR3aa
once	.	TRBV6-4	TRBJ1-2	TGCCGGGGGACACAACCTAACTATGGCTACACCTTC	CRGTQPNYGYTF
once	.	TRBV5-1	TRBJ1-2	TGCGCCAGCAGAGCCTCAGGGGTCTATGGCTACACCTTC	CASRASGVYGYTF
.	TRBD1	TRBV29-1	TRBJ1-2	TGCAGCGTCTCAGACAGGGTGGAGGGCTACACCTTC	CSVSDRVEGYTF
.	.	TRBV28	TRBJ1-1	TGTGCCAGCAGGTCTTATATCCGAGGGACTGAAGCTTTCTTT	CASRSYIRGTEAFF
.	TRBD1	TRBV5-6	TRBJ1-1	TGTGCCAGCAGCCGGGGACAGCTGAACACTGAAGCTTTCTTT	CASSRGQLNTEAFF
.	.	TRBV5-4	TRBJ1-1	TGTGCCAGCAGCCTTACAGGGAACACTGAAGCTTTCTTT	CASSLTGNTEAFF
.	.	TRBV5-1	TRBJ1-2	TGCGCCAGCAGCTTGGATCCAGGGGCGAACTATGGCTACACCTTC	CASSLDPGANYGYTF
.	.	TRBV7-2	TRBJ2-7	TGTGCCAGCAGCTTCCGGGACTCCGACGAGCAGTACTTC	CASSFRDSDEQYF
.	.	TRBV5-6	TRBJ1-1	TGTGCCAGCAGCTTGGAGGGGGTACCGAACACTGAAGCTTTCTTT	CASSLEGVPNTEAFF
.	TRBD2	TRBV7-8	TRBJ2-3	TGTGCCAGCAGCCTAGGCCTAGCGGGAGCCCGGTTCACAGATACGCAGTATTTT	CASSLGLAGARFTDTQYF
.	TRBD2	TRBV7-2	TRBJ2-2	TGTGCCAGCAGCTGGACTAGCGGGACAACAACCGGGGAGCTGTTTTTT	CASSWTSGTTTGELFF
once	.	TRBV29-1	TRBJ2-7	TGCAGCGTTGAAGGAGGGGGGCGGGAGCAGTACTTC	CSVEGGGREQYF
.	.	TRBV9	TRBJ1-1	TGTGCCAGCAGCGTGGGCACGTGGACTGAAGCTTTCTTT	CASSVGTWTEAFF
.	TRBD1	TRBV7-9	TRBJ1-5	TGTGCCAGCAGCCCGACAGGGGCGCAACAGCCCCAGCATTTT	CASSPTGAQQPQHF
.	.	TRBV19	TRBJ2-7	TGTGCCAGTAGTATCCTCGGGACACCTCTCATCTCCTACGAGCAGTACTTC	CASSILGTPLISYEQYF
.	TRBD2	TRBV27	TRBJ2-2	TGTGCCAGCAGTCCACATACTAGCGCCACCGGGGAGCTGTTTTTT	CASSPHTSATGELFF
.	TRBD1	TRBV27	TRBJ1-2	TGTGCCAGCAGTTTAGGACAGGGGGGTGGCTACACCTTC	CASSLGQGGGYTF
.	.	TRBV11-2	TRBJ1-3	TGTGCCAGCAGCTTACGGCGTCAGGGAATCCCTGGAAACACCATATATTTT	CASSLRRQGIPGNTIYF
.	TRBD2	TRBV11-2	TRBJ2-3	TGTGCCAGCAGCCTAGGGACTAGCGGGAGTCCAATGGGGTATTTT	CASSLGTSGSPMGYF
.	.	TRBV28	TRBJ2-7	TGTGCCACCGTTAAGGGGTCAGGGAATCGCGAGCAGTACTTC	CATVKGSGNREQYF
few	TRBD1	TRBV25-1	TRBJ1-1	TGTGCCGTGGGCGACAGGGGAAGCACTGAAGCTTTCTTT	CAVGDRGSTEAFF
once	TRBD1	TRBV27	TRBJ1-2	TGTGCCAGCAGTTCACAGGGGGGATATGGCTACACCTTC	CASSSQGGYGYTF
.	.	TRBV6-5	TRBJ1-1	TGTGCCAGCAGCCCTAGCTGGGAGCTGTGGACTGAAGCTTTCTTT	CASSPSWELWTEAFF
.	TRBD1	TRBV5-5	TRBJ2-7	TGTGCCAGCAGTCCCGGGACAGGTGCCTACGAGCAGTACTTC	CASSPGTGAYEQYF
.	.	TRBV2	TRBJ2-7	TGTGCCAGCACCCGAACAGGGATAGGCAACGAGCAGTACTTC	CASTRTGIGNEQYF
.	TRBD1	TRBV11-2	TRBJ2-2	TGTGCCAGCACCCCCTCGGACAGGGCAACCGGGGAGCTGTTTTTT	CASTPSDRATGELFF
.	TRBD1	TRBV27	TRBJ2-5	TGTGCCAGCAGCACAGGACAGGGCCGGGAGACCCAGTACTTC	CASSTGQGRETQYF
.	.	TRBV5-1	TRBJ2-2	TGCGCCAGCAGCTTGGCTGGGGGTCCCAAGGAGCTGTTTTTT	CASSLAGGPKELFF
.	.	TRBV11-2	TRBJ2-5	TGTGCCAGCAGCTCGGGAGAGACCCAGTACTTC	CASSSGETQYF
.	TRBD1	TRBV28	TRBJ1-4	TGTGCCAGCAGTCCCGGGACAGGTGAAAAACTGTTTTTT	CASSPGTGEKLFF
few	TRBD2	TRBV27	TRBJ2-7	TGTGCCAGCAGTCCGAGAGCGGGAGGTTCCTACGAGCAGTACTTC	CASSPRAGGSYEQYF
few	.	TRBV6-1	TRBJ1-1	TGTGCCACCTCCTTTTCGGGGGACACTGAAGCTTTCTTT	CATSFSGDTEAFF
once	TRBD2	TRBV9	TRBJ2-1	TGTGCCAGCAGCGCTGCCGGGACTAGCCTCAATGAGCAGTTCTTC	CASSAAGTSLNEQFF
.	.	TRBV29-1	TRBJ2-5	TGCAGCGTTGGCCAGGTCATGGAGACCCAGTACTTC	CSVGQVMETQYF
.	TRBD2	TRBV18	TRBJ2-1	TGTGCCAGCTCACCACCGGGACTAGTCTCCTACAATGAGCAGTTCTTC	CASSPPGLVSYNEQFF
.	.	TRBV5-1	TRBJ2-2	TGCGCCAGCAGCTCAGACGGGGACAACACCGGGGAGCTGTTTTTT	CASSSDGDNTGELFF
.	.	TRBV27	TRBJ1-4	TGTGCCAGCACCCCCAGGGGAAATGAAAAACTGTTTTTT	CASTPRGNEKLFF
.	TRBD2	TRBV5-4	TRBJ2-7	TGTGCCAGCAGCTTTAGCGGGAGCCTCTCCTACGAGCAGTACTTC	CASSFSGSLSYEQYF
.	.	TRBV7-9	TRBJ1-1	TGTGCCAGCAGCGATCTTTCTTGGACAGTGAACACTGAAGCTTTCTTT	CASSDLSWTVNTEAFF
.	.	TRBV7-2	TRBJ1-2	TGTGCCAGCAGCTTACAGGGTGGCTACACCTTC	CASSLQGGYTF
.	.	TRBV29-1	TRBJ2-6	TGCAGCGTTGCTAGGGACACCGATTCTGGGGCCAACGTCCTGACTTTC	CSVARDTDSGANVLTF
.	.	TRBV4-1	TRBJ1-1	TGCGCCAGCAGCTTCAGGGGTGAGAGCACTGAAGCTTTCTTT	CASSFRGESTEAFF
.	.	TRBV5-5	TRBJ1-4	TGTGCCAGCACCCCCAGTCGGGGTCCGGATGAAAAACTGTTTTTT	CASTPSRGPDEKLFF
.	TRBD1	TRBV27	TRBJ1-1	TGTGCCAGCAGTTTGGGGACAGCGGGAGTGACTGAAGCTTTCTTT	CASSLGTAGVTEAFF
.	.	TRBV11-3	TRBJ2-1	TGTGCCAGCAGCCCTGGACAGTCCTCCTACAATGAGCAGTTCTTC	CASSPGQSSYNEQFF
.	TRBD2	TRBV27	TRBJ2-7	TGTGCCAGCAGTTTACGCCTGCTAGCGGGGGGCTACGAGCAGTACTTC	CASSLRLLAGGYEQYF
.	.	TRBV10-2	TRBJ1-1	TGCGCCAGCACGGGGCGGGCGGGTACTGAAGCTTTCTTT	CASTGRAGTEAFF
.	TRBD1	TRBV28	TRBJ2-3	TGTGCCAGCGGGGACAGAGCCCATAGCACAGATACGCAGTATTTT	CASGDRAHSTDTQYF